This TCR beta chain was found in a study of CD8+ T cells in alopecia areata. This clone was found a few times. Once RNA had been extracted, it was reverse transcribed into cDNA to act as the sequencing template. Here immunoSEQ multiplex PCR was the method, and the copy in TCRdb shows in-frame clones only, minus some. This sample has approximately 180,000 clones, with 59% found just once. The input for sequencing was CD4+ T cells sorted from blood, taken at week 0. This TCR came from a human donor with alopecia areata.

The CDR3 region is CSVVRGLSTEAFF. The DNA of the CDR3 is TGCAGCGTTGTAAGGGGGCTAAGCACTGAAGCTTTCTTT. The gene calls are TRBV29-1 and TRBJ1-1; 7 bases match TRBD1. The CDR3 is 13 residues long. Germline lookup yields CDR1 SQVTM and CDR2 ANQGSEA. V was clipped by 4 bases and J by 4 bases; unmatched bases: 6.